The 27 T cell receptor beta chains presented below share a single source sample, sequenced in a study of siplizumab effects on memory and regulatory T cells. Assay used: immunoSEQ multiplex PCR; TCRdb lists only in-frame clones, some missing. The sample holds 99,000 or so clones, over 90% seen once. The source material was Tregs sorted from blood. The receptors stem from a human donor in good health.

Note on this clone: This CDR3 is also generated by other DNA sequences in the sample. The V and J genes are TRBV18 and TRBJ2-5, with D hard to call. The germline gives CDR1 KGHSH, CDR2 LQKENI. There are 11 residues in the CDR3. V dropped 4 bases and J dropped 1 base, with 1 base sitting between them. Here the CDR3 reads CASSLQETQYF. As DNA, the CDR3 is TGTGCCAGCTCACTCCAAGAGACCCAGTACTTC.

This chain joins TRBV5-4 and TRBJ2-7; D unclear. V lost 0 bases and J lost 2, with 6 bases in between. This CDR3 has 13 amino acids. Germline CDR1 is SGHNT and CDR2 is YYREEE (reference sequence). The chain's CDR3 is CASSLAGTYEQYF. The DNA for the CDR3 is TGTGCCAGCAGCTTGGCTGGGACCTACGAGCAGTACTTC.

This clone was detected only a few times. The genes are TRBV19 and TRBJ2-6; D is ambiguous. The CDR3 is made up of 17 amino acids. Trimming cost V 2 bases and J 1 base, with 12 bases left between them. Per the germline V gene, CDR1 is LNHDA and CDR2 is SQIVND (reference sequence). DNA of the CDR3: TGTGCCAGTAGTATATTAGGGTTCAGTTCTGGGGCCAACGTCCTGACTTTC. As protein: CASSILGFSSGANVLTF.

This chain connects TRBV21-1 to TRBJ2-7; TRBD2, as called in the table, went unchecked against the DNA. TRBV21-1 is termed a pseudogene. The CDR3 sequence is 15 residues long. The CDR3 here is CASSKRASGRREQYF. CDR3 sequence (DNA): TGTGCCAGCAGCAAACGGGCTAGCGGGAGACGGGAGCAGTACTTC.

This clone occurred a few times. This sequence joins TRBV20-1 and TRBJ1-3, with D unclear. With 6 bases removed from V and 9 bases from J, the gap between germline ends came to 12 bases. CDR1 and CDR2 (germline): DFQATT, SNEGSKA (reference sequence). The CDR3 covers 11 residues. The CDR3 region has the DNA TGCAGTGCCATCTTATGGGGCACCATATATTTT. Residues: CSAILWGTIYF.

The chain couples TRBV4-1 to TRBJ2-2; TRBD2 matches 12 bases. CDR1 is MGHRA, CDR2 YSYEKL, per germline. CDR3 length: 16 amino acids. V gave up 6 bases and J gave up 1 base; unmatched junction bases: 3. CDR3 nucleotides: TGCGCCAGCAGACGACTAGCGGGGGAGAACACCGGGGAGCTGTTTTTT. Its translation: CASRRLAGENTGELFF.

The CDR3 nucleotides read TGTGCCAGCAGCTCCCTTGGCTGGAGGTCCAACACTGAAGCTTTCTTT. Translating it yields CASSSLGWRSNTEAFF. The chain has TRBV7-8 and TRBJ1-1; no clear D gene. Trimming took 4 bases from V and 2 from J, leaving 17 bases between them. The CDR3 extends over 16 amino acids. Per germline, CDR1 SGHVS and CDR2 FQNEAQ.

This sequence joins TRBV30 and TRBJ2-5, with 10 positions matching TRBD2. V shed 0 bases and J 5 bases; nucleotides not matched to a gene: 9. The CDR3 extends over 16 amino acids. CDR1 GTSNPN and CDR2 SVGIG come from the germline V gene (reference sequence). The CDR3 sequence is CAWSVLGSGGSETQYF. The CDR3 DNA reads TGTGCCTGGAGTGTACTAGGTAGCGGGGGGTCGGAGACCCAGTACTTC.

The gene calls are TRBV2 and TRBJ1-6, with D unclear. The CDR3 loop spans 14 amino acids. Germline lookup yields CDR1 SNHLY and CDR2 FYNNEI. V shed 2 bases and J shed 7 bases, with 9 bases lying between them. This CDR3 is CASSEFLKNSPLHF. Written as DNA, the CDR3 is TGTGCCAGCAGTGAATTTCTGAAGAATTCACCCCTCCACTTT.

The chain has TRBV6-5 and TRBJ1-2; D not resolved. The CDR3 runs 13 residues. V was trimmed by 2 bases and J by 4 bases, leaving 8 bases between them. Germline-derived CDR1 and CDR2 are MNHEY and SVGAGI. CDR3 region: CASSYVGSYGYTF. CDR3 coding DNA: TGTGCCAGCAGTTACGTGGGATCCTATGGCTACACCTTC.

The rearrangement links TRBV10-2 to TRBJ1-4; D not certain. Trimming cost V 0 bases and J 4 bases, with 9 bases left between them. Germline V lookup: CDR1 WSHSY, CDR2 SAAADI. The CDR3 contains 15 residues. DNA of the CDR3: TGCGCCAGCAGTGAGTCGCGGCGGCTTAATGAAAAACTGTTTTTT. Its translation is CASSESRRLNEKLFF.

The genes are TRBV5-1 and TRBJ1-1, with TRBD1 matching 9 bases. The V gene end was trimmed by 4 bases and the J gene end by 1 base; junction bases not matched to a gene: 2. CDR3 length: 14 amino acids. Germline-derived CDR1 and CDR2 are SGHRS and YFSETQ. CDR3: CASSKGQGNTEAFF. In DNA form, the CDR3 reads TGCGCCAGCAGCAAGGGACAGGGGAACACTGAAGCTTTCTTT.

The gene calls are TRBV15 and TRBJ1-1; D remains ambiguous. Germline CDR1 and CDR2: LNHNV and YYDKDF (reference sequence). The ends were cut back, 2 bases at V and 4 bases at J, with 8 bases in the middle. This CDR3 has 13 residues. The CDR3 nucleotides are TGTGCCACCAGCAGAATGTTGGCCACTGAAGCTTTCTTT. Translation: CATSRMLATEAFF.

CDR3 loop: CSAPRVETQYF. DNA for the CDR3: TGCAGTGCCCCTAGAGTGGAGACCCAGTACTTC. The chain links TRBV20-1 to TRBJ2-5; D is undetermined. There are 11 residues in the CDR3. Trimming took 6 bases from V and 5 from J, leaving 10 bases between them. Germline V lookup: CDR1 DFQATT, CDR2 SNEGSKA (reference sequence).

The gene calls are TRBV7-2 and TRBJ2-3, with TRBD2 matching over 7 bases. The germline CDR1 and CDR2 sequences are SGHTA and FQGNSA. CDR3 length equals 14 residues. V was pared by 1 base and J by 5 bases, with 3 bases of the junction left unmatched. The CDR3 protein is CASSLEGRGDTQYF. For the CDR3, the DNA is TGTGCCAGCAGCTTAGAAGGGAGGGGAGATACGCAGTATTTT.

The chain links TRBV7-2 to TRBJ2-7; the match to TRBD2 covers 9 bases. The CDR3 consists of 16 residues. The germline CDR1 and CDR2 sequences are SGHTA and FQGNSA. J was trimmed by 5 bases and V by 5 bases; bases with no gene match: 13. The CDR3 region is CASSHLPSGNLNEQYF. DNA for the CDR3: TGTGCCAGCAGCCACCTTCCTAGCGGGAACTTAAACGAGCAGTACTTC.

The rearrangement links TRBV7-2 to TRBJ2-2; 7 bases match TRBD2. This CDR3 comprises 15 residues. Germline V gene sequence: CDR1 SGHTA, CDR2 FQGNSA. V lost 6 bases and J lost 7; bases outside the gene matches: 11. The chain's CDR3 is CASSLSGNEGGELFF. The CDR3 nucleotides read TGTGCCAGCAGTCTCAGCGGGAATGAAGGCGGGGAGCTGTTTTTT.

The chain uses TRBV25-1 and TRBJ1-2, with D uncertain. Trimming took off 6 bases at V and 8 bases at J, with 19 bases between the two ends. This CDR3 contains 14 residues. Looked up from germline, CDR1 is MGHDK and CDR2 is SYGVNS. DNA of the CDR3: TGTGCCAGCAGAGCACCGGGGTCCGGAGGAGGCTACACCTTC. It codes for CASRAPGSGGGYTF.

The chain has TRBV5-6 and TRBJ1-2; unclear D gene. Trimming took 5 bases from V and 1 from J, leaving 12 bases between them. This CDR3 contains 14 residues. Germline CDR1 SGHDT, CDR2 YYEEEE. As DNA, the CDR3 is TGTGCCAGCAGTTCTAGACCTGGTAACTATGGCTACACCTTC. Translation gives CASSSRPGNYGYTF.

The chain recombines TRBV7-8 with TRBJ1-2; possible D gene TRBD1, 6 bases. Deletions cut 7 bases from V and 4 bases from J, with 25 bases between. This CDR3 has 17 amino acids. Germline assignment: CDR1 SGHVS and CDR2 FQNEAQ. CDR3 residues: CASTEGGQGRRGYGYTF. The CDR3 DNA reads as TGTGCCAGCACCGAAGGGGGGCAGGGCCGTCGGGGCTATGGCTACACCTTC.

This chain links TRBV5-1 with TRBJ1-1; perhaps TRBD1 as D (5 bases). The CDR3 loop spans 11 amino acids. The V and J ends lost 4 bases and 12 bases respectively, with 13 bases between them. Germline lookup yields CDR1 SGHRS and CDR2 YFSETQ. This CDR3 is CASSNVGRTFF. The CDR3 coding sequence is TGCGCCAGCAGCAACGTGGGGCGGACTTTCTTT.

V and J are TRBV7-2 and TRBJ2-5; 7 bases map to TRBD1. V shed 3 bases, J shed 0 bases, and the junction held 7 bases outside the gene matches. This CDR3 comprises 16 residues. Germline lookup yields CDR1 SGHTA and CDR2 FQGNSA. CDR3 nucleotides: TGTGCCAGCAGCTTGATGACAGGGAAGTACCAAGAGACCCAGTACTTC. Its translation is CASSLMTGKYQETQYF.

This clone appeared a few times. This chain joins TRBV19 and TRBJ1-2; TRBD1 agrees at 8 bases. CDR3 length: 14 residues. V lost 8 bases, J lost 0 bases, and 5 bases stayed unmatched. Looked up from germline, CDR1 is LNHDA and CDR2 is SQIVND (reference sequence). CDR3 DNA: TGTGCCAGTTCAAGACAGGGGACTAACTATGGCTACACCTTC. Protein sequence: CASSRQGTNYGYTF.

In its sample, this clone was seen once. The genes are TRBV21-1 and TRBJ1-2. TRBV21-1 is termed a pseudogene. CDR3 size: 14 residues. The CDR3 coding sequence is TGTGCCAGCAGCATAGGGGGGGATGACTATGGCTACACCTTC. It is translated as CASSIGGDDYGYTF.

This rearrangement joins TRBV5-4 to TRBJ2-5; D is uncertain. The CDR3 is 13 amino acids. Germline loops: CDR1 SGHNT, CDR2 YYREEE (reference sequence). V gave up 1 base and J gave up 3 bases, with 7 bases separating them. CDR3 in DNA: TGTGCCAGCAGCTTGCCCAACAAAGAGACCCAGTACTTC. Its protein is CASSLPNKETQYF.

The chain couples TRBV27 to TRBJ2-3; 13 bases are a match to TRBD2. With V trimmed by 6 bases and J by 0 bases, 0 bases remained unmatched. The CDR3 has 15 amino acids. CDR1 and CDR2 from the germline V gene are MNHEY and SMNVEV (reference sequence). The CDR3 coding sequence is TGTGCCAGCAGGGGACTAGCGGGGAGCACAGATACGCAGTATTTT. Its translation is CASRGLAGSTDTQYF.

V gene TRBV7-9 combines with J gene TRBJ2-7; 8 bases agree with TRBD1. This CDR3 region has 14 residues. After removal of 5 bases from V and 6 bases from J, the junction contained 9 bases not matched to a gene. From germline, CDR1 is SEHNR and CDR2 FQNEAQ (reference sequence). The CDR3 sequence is CASSQITQGGEQYF. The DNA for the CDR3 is TGTGCCAGCAGCCAGATCACACAGGGGGGCGAGCAGTACTTC.